This TCR beta chain appears in the sequencing data of a study of OX40 agonist ivuxolimab in advanced cancers. There are 16 residues in the CDR3. V shed 0 bases and J 9 bases; nucleotides not matched to a gene: 5. In germline, CDR1 is SGHRS, CDR2 YFSETQ. On this clone: Its antigen remains unknown.

Assay: immunoSEQ multiplex PCR; the TCRdb copy retains only in-frame clones and omits some. The sample lists some 87,000 clones; approximately 91% were seen once. Overall study results and limits: The CD4+ and CD8+ T cells in the blood had expanded clonally by week 6 at 0.1 to 3.0 mg/kg.

Material: CD4+ or CD8+ T cells sorted from blood, obtained in a trial of the OX40 agonist ivuxolimab. The chain couples TRBV5-1 to TRBJ2-1; TRBD2 aligns across 14 bases. This receptor was obtained from an adult with an advanced solid tumor such as melanoma, head and neck, liver or kidney cancer. CDR3 in amino acids: CASSLATSGRVVEQFF. CDR3 sequence (DNA): TGCGCCAGCAGCTTGGCGACTAGCGGGAGGGTCGTTGAGCAGTTCTTC. The variable domain in full, completed from reference TRBV5-1 and TRBJ2-1, reads KAGVTQTPRYLIKTRGQQVTLSCSPISGHRSVSWYQQTPGQGLQFLFEYFSETQRNKGNFPGRFSGRQFSNSRSEMNVSTLELGDSALYLCASSLATSGRVVEQFFGPGTRLTVL.